This T cell receptor beta chain stems from a study of naive and memory T cell subsets. Two oligonucleotides, mixed equimolar, formed the beta constant-region primer covering TRBC1 and TRBC2. Nested alpha and beta constant-region primers with the SP2 primer drove four PCR rounds on ligated cDNA. TCRdb reprocessed the UMI-ligation and nested PCR reads via MiXCR and lists one record per CDR3 protein. The sample includes 90,000 to 120,000 distinct CDR3 sequences, 13% to 15% seen only once; the top ten take about 3%. This clonotype was detected a few times. Its antigen is not known. General study findings and limits: Especially in CD8 cells, naive repertoires contained a few larger clonotypes, possibly CD45RA-re-expressing memory cells.

V shed 0 bases and J 2 bases; nucleotides not matched to a gene: 10. The CDR3 has 18 amino acids. Germline V gene sequence: CDR1 LGHNA, CDR2 YSLEER. The receptor comes from a human donor in good health. The chain employs TRBV4-3 and TRBJ2-4, with 7 bases fitting TRBD2. Sequencing was carried out using naive CD8+ T cells from blood. The CDR3 here is CASSQDPAGETTKNIQYF. CDR3 bases: TGCGCCAGCAGCCAAGATCCCGCGGGGGAGACGACCAAAAACATTCAGTACTTC.